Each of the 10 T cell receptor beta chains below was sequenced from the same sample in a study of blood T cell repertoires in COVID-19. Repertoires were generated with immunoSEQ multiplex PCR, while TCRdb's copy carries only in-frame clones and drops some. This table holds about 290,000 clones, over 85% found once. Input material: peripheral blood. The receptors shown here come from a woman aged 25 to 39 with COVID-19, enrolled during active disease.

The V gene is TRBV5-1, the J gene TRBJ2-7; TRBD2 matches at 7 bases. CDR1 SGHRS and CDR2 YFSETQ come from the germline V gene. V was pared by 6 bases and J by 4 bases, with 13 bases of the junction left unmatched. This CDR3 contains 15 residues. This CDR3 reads CASTHPKGGLYEQYF. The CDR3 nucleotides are TGCGCCAGCACCCATCCCAAGGGAGGGCTGTACGAGCAGTACTTC.

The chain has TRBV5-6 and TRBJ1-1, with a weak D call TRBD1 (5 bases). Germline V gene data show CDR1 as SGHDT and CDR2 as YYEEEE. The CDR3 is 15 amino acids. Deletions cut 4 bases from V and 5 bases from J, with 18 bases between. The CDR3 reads CASSQRAGGWTEAFF. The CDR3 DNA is TGTGCCAGCAGCCAACGGGCGGGGGGTTGGACTGAAGCTTTCTTT.

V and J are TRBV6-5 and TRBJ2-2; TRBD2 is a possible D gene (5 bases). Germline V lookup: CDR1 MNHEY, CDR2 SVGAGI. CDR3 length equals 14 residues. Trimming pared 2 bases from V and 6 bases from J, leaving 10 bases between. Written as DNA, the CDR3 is TGTGCCAGCAGTTACCGAGTCGGGGCCGGGGAGCTGTTTTTT. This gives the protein CASSYRVGAGELFF.

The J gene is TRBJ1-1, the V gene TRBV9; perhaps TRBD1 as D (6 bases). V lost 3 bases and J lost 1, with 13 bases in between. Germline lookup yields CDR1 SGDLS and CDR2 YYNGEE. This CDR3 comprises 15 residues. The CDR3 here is CASSEATGKNTEAFF. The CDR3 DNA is TGTGCCAGCAGCGAGGCTACAGGGAAGAACACTGAAGCTTTCTTT.

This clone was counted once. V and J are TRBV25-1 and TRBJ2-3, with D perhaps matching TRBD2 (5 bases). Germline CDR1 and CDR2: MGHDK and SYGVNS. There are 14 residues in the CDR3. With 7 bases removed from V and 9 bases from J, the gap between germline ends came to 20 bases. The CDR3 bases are TGTGCCAGCACCCCGACGGGTCCTACGGGAACGCAGTATTTT. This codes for CASTPTGPTGTQYF.

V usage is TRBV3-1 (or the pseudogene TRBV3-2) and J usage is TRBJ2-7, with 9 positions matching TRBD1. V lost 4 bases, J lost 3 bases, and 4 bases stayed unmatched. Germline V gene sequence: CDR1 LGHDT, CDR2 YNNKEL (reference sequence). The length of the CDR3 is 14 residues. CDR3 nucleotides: TGTGCCAGCAGCCTACCGGGACAGGGCTACGAGCAGTACTTC. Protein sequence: CASSLPGQGYEQYF.

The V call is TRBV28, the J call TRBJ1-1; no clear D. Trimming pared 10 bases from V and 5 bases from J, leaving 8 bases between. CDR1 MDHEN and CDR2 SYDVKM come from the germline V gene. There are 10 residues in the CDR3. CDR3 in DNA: TGTGCCAACGGAGGTACTGAAGCTTTCTTT. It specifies CANGGTEAFF.

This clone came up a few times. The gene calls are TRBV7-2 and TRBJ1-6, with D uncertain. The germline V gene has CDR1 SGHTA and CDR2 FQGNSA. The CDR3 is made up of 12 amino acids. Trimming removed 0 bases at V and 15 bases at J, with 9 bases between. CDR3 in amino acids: CASSLARSNLHF. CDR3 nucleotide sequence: TGTGCCAGCAGCTTAGCGCGATCCAACCTCCACTTT. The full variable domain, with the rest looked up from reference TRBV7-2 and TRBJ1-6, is GAGVSQSPSNKVTEKGKDVELRCDPISGHTALYWYRQSLGQGLEFLIYFQGNSAPDKSGLPSDRFSAERTGGSVSTLTIQRTQQEDSAVYLCASSLARSNLHFGNGTRLTVT.

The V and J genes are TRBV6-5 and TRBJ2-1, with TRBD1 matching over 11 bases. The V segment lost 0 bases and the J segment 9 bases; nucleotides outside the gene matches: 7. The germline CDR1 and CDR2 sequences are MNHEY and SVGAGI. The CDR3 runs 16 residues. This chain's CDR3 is CASSYSIGQGAREQFF. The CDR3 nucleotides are TGTGCCAGCAGTTACTCGATCGGACAGGGGGCGCGTGAGCAGTTCTTC.

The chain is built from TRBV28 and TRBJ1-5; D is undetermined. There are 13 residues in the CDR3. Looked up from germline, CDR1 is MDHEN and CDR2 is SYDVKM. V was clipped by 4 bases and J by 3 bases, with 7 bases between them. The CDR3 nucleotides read TGTGCCAGCAGTTCAGGATTCAATCAGCCCCAGCATTTT. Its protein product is CASSSGFNQPQHF.